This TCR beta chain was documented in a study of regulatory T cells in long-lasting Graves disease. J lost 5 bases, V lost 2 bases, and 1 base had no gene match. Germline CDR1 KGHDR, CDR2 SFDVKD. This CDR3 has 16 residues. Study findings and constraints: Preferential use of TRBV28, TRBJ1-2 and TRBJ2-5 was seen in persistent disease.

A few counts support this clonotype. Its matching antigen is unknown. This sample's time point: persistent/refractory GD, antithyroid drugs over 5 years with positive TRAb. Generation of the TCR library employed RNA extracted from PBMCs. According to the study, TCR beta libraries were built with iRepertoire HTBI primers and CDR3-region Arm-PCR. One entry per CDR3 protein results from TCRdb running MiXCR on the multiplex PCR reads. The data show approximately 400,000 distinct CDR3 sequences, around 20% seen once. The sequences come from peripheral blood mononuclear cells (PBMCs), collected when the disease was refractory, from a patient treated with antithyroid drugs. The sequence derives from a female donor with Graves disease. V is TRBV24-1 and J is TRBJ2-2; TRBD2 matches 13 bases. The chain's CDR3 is CATSDSTSGRTGELFF. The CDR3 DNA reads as TGTGCCACCAGTGATTCGACTAGCGGGAGGACCGGGGAGCTGTTTTTT.